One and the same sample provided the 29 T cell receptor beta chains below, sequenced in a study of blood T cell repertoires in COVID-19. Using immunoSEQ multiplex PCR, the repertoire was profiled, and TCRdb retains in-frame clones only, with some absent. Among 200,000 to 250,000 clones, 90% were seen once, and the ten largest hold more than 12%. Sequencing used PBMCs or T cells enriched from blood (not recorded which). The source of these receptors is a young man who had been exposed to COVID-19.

In DNA form, the CDR3 reads TGTGCCAGCAGCACCGGTGCGGGGAACACCGGGGAGCTGTTTTTT. Amino acid sequence: CASSTGAGNTGELFF. This chain joins TRBV7-7 and TRBJ2-2; possibly TRBD2 for D (5 bases). Trimming shortened V by 5 bases and J by 1 base, and 11 bases separated the two germline ends. Germline CDR1 and CDR2: SSHAT and FNYEAQ (reference sequence). This CDR3 is 15 amino acids long.

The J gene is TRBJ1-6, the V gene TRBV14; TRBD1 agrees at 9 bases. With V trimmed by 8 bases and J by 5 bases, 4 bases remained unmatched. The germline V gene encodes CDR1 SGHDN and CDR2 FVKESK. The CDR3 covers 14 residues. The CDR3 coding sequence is TGTGCCAGCTCGACAGGGGGAAATAATTCACCCCTCCACTTT. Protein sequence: CASSTGGNNSPLHF.

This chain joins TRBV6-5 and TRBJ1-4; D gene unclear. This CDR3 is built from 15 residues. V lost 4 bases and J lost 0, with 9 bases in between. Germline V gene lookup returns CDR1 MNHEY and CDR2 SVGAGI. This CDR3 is CASSSWRSTNEKLFF. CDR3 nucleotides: TGTGCCAGCAGTTCCTGGAGGTCAACTAATGAAAAACTGTTTTTT.

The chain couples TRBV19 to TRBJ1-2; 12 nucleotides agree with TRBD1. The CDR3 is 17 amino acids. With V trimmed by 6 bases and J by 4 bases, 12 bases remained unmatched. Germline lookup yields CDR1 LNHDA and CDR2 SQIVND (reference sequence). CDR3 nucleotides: TGTGCCAGTAGCCCCGGGACAGGGGGCGCGAAGGGCTATGGCTACACCTTC. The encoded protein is CASSPGTGGAKGYGYTF. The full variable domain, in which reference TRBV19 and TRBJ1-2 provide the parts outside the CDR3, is DGGITQSPKYLFRKEGQNVTLSCEQNLNHDAMYWYRQDPGQGLRLIYYSQIVNDFQKGDIAEGYSVSREKKESFPLTVTSAQKNPTAFYLCASSPGTGGAKGYGYTFGSGTRLTVV.

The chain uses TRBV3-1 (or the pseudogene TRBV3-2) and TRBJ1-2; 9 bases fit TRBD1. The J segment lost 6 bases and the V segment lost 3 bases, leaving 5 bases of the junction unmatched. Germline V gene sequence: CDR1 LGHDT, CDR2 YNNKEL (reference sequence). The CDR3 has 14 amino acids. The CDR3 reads CASSHNRGLNGYTF. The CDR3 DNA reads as TGTGCCAGCAGCCATAACAGGGGGCTCAATGGCTACACCTTC.

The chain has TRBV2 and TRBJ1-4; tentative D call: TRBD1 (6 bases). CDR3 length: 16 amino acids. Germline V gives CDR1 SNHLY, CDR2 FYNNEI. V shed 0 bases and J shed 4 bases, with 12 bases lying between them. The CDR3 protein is CASSEATGTYNEKLFF. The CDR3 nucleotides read TGTGCCAGCAGTGAAGCCACCGGGACATATAATGAAAAACTGTTTTTT.

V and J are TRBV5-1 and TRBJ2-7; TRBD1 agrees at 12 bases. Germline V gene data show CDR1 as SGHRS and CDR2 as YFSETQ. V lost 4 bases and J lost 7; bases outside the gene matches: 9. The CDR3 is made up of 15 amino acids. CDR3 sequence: CASSPTGTGGEEQYF. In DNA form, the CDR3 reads TGCGCCAGCAGCCCAACCGGGACAGGGGGCGAAGAGCAGTACTTC.

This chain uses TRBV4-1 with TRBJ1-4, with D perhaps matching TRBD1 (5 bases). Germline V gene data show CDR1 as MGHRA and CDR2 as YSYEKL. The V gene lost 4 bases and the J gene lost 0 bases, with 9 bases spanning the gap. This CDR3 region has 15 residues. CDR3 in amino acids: CASSPLQATNEKLFF. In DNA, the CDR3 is TGCGCCAGCAGCCCCTTACAGGCAACTAATGAAAAACTGTTTTTT.

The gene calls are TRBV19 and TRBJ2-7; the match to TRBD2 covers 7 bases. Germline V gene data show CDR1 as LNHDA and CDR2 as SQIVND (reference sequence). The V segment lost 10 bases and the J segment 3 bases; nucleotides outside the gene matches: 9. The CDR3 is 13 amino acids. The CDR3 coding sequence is TGTGCCAAAATCGCGGGGGTCGTCTACGAGCAGTACTTC. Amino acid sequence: CAKIAGVVYEQYF.

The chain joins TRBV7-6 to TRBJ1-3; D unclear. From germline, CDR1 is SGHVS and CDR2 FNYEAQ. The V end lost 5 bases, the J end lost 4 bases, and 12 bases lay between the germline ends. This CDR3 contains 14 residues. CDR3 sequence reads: CASSPTSVGNTIYF. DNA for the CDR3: TGTGCCAGCAGCCCAACGTCGGTCGGAAACACCATATATTTT.

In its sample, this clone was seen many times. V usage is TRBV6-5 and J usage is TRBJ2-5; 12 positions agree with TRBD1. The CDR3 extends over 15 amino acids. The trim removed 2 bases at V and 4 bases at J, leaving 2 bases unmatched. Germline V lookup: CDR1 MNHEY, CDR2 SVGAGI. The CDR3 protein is CASSYGTGGTETQYF. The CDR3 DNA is TGTGCCAGCAGTTACGGGACAGGGGGCACAGAGACCCAGTACTTC.

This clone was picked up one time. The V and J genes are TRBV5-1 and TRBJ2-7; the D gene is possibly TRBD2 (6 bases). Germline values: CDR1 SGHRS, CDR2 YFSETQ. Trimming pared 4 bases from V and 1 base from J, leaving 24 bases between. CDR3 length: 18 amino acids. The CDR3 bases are TGCGCCAGCAGCCTCTCACGGTGGAGGGAGTACAAATCCTACGAGCAGTACTTC. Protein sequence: CASSLSRWREYKSYEQYF.

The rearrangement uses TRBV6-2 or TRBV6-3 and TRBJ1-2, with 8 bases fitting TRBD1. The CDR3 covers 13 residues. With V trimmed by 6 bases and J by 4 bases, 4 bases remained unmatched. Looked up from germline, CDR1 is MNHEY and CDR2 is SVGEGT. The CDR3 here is CASRPTGGYGYTF. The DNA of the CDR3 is TGTGCCAGCAGGCCTACAGGGGGCTATGGCTACACCTTC.

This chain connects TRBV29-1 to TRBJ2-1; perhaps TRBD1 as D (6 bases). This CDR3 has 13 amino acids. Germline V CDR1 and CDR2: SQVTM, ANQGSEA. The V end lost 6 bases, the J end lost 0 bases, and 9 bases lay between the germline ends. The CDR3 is CSVQGYSYNEQFF. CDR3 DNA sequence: TGCAGCGTACAGGGTTACTCCTACAATGAGCAGTTCTTC.

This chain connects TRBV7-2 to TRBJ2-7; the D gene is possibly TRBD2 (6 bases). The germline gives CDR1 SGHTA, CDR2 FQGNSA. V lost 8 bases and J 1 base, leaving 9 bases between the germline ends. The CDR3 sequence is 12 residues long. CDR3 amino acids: CASAGLSYEQYF. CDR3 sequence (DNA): TGTGCCAGCGCGGGGCTTTCCTACGAGCAGTACTTC.

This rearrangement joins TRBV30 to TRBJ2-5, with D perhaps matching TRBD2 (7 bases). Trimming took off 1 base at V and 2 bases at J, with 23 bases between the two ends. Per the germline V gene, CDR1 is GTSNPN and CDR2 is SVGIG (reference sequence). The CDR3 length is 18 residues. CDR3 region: CAWSGGWWAGAEQETQYF. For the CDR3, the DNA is TGTGCCTGGAGTGGGGGTTGGTGGGCGGGGGCAGAACAAGAGACCCAGTACTTC.

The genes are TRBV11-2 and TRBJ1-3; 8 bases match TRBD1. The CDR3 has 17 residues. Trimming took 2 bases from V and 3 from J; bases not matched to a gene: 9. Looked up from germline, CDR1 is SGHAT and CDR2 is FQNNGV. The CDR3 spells CASSLFPGQGVGNTIYF. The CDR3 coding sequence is TGTGCCAGCAGCTTATTTCCCGGACAGGGAGTTGGAAACACCATATATTTT.

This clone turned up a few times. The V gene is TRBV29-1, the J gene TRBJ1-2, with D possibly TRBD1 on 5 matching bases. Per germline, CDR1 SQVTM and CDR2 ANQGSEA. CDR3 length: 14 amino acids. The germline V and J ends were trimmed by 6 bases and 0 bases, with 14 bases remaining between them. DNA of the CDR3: TGCAGCGTCCACAAGACAGACCCTAACTATGGCTACACCTTC. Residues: CSVHKTDPNYGYTF. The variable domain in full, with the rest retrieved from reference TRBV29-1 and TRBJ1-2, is SAVISQKPSRDICQRGTSLTIQCQVDSQVTMMFWYRQQPGQSLTLIATANQGSEATYESGFVIDKFPISRPNLTFSTLTVSNMSPEDSSIYLCSVHKTDPNYGYTFGSGTRLTVV.

The CDR3 here is CASSQGDREAFF. As DNA, the CDR3 is TGCGCCAGCAGCCAAGGGGACAGGGAAGCTTTCTTT. The chain combines TRBV4-1 with TRBJ1-1; 8 nucleotides align to TRBD1. Germline CDR1 and CDR2: MGHRA and YSYEKL. The CDR3 covers 12 residues. J lost 8 bases, V lost 1 base, and 0 bases had no gene match.

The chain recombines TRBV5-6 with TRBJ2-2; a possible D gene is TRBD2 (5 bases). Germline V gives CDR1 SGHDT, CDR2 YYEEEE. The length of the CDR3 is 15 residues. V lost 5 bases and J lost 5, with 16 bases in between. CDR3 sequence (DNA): TGTGCCAGCAGAGCTGCGAGCGGACCTACCGGGGAGCTGTTTTTT. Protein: CASRAASGPTGELFF.

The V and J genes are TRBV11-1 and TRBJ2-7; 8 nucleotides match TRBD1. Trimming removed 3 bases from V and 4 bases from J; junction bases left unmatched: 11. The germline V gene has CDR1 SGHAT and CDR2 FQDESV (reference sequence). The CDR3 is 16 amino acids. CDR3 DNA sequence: TGTGCCAGCAGCTTTGGACAGGGTTTTTTCTCGTACGAGCAGTACTTC. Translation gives CASSFGQGFFSYEQYF.

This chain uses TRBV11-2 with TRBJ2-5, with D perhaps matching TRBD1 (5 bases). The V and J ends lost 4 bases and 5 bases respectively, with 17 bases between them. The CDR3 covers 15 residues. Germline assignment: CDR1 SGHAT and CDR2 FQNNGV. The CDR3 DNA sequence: TGTGCCAGCAGCTATAACCCCGAGACAGCGGAGACCCAGTACTTC. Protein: CASSYNPETAETQYF.

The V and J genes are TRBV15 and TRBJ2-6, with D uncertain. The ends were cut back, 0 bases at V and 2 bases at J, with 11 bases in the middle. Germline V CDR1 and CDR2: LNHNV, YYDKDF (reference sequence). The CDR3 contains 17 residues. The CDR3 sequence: CATSRDNFRAGANVLTF. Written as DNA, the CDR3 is TGTGCCACCAGCAGAGACAATTTTCGGGCTGGGGCCAACGTCCTGACTTTC.

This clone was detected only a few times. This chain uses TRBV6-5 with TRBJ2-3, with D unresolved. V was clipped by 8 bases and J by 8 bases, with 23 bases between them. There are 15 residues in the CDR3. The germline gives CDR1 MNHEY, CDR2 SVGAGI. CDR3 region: CASSPLARVFGTQYF. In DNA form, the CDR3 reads TGTGCCAGCTCACCATTAGCCCGGGTGTTTGGTACGCAGTATTTT.

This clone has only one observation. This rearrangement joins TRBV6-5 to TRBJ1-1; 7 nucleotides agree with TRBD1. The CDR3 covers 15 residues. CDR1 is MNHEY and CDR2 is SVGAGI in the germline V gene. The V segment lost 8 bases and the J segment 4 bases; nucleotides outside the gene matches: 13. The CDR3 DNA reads TGTGCCAGCGCTGGGGTTCCCAGGGGGTCCACTGAAGCTTTCTTT. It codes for CASAGVPRGSTEAFF.

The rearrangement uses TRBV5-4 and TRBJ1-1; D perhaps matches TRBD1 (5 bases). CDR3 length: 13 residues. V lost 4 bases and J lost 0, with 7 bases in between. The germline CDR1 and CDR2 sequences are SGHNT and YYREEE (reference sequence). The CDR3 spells CASSRGVNTEAFF. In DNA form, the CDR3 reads TGTGCCAGCAGCCGGGGGGTGAACACTGAAGCTTTCTTT.

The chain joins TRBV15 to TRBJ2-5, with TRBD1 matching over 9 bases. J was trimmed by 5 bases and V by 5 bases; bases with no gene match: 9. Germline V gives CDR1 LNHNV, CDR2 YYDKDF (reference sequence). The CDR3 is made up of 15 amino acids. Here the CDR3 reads CATSLRQGGGETQYF. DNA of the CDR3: TGTGCCACCAGCCTAAGACAGGGGGGCGGCGAGACCCAGTACTTC.

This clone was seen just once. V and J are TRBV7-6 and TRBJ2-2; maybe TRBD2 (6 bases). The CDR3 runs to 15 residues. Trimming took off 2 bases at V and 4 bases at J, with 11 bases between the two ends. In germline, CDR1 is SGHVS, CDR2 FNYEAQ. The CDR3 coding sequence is TGTGCCAGCAGCTTAAGACCCGGGGGCACCGGGGAGCTGTTTTTT. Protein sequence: CASSLRPGGTGELFF.

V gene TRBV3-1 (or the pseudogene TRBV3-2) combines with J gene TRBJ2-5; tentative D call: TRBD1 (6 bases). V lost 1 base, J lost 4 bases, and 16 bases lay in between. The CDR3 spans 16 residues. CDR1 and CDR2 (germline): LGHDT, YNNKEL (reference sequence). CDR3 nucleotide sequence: TGTGCCAGCAGCCAAGGGGCTTTCCTCAGGGGAGAGACCCAGTACTTC. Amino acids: CASSQGAFLRGETQYF.